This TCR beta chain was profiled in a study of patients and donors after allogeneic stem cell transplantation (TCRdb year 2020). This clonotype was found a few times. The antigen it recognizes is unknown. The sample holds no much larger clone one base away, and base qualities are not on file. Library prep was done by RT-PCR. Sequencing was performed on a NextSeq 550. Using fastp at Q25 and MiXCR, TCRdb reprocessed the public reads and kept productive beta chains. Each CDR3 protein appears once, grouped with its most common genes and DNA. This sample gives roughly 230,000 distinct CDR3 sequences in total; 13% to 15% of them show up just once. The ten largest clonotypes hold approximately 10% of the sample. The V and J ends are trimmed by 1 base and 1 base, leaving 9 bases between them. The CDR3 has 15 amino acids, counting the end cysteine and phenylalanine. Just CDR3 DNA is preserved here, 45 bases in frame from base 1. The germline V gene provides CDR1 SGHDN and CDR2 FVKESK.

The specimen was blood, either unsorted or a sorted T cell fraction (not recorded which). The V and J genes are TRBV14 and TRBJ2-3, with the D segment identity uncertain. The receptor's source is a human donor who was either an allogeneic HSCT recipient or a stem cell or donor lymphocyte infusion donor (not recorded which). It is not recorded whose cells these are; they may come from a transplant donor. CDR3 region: CASSQVSGRTDTQYF. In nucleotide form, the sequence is TGTGCCAGCAGCCAAGTATCGGGTCGCACAGATACGCAGTATTTT.